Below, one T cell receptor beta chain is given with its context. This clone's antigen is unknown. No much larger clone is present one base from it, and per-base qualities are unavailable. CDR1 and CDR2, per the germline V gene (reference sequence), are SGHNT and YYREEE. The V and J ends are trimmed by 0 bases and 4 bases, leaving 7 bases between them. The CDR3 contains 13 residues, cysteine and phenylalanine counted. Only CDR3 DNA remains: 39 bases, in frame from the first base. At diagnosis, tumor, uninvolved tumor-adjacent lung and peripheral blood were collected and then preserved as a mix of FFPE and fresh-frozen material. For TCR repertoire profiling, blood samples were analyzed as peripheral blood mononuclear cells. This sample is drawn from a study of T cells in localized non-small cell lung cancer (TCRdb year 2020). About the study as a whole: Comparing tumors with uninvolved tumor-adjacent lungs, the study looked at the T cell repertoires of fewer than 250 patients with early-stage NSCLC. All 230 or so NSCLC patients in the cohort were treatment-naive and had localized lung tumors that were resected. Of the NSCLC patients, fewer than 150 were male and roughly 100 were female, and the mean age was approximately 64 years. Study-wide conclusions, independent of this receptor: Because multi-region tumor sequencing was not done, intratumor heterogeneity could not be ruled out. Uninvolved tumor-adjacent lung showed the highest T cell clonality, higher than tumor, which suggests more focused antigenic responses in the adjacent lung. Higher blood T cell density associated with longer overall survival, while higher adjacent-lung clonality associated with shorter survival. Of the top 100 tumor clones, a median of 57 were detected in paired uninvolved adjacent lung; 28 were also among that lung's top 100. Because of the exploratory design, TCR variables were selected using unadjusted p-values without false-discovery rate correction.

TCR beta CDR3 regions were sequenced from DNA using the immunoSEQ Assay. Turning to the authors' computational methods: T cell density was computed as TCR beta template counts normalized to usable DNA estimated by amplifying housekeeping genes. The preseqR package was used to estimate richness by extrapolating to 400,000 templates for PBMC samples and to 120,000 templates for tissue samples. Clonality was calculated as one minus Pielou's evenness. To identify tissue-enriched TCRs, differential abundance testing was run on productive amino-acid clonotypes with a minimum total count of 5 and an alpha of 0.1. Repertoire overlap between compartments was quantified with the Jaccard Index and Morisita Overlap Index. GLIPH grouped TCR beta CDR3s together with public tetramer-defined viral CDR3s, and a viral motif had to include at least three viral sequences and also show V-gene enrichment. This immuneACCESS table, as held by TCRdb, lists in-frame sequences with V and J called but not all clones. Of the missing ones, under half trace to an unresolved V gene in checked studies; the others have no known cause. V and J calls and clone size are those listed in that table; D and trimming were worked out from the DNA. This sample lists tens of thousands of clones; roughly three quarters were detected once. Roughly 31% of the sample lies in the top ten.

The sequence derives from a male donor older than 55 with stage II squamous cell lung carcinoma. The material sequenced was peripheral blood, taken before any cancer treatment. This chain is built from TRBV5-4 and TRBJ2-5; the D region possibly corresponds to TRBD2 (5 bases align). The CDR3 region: CASSLAGGETQYF. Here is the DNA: TGTGCCAGCAGCTTGGCAGGAGGAGAGACCCAGTACTTC.